This record covers a single T cell receptor beta chain. Its antigen is still unknown. The source of the sample is a study of Graves' ophthalmopathy and Graves' hyperthyroidism. At the level of the study: Hyperthyroidism was classified as stable if no ophthalmopathy occurred within 18 months of follow-up.

The CDR3 extends over 16 amino acids. Germline CDR1 reads SGHRS; CDR2 reads YFSETQ. V dropped 0 bases and J dropped 3; count of bases not matched to a gene: 2. Amplified TCR beta CDR3 regions were obtained using RNA transcripts as template. HTBI primers served in a first-round RT-PCR, which a second-round multiplex PCR followed. TCRdb recomputed calls from the multiplex PCR reads with MiXCR, one row per CDR3 protein. The sample includes 500,000 to 600,000 distinct CDR3 sequences, under 45% of them seen just once. Certain patients were not enrolled. These were patients with other autoimmune diseases, uncontrolled infections, pregnancy or lactation. General study points: A model built from 13 signatures distinguished ophthalmopathy from stable hyperthyroidism with about 90% sensitivity and about 84% specificity.

Specimen: peripheral blood or thyroid tissue (not recorded which). This chain links TRBV5-1 with TRBJ2-5; TRBD2 aligns across 13 bases. The TCR was taken from an adult man with Graves' hyperthyroidism. The CDR3 reads CASSLGGTSGEETQYF. CDR3 DNA: TGCGCCAGCAGCTTGGGGGGGACTAGCGGGGAAGAGACCCAGTACTTC.